The clone carrying this T cell receptor beta chain came up a few times. Its cognate antigen is unknown. This specimen belongs to a study of T-cell memory formation after mild COVID-19. Barcoded TCR alpha and TCR beta cDNA libraries with UMIs came from 5'RACE using constant-segment primers. TCRdb redid the calling of the 5' RACE reads with MiXCR, one entry per CDR3 protein. The sample lists around 530,000 distinct CDR3 sequences; roughly 22% were seen once. The CDR3 runs to 16 residues. Trimming left V 0 bases short and J 4 bases short, with 13 bases between. The V gene's germline CDR1 is LGHDT and CDR2 YNNKEL (reference sequence). Overall study results and limits: Clones contracting across day 15 to 85 had a balanced CD4/CD8 profile; later expanding clones leaned CD4+. Contracting CD8+ clones were enriched in EMRA, CD4+ mainly in CM and EM.

Material for sequencing was PBMCs or a T cell subset sorted from them (not recorded which). The chain combines TRBV3-1 with TRBJ2-1; TRBD1 might be the D (5 bases). This receptor was taken from an adult woman who had mild COVID-19 (a few samples of this study predate the infection). Cell type and time point are not known. This CDR3 is CASSQDPGPSYNEQFF. CDR3 DNA: TGTGCCAGCAGCCAAGATCCAGGGCCCTCTTACAATGAGCAGTTCTTC.